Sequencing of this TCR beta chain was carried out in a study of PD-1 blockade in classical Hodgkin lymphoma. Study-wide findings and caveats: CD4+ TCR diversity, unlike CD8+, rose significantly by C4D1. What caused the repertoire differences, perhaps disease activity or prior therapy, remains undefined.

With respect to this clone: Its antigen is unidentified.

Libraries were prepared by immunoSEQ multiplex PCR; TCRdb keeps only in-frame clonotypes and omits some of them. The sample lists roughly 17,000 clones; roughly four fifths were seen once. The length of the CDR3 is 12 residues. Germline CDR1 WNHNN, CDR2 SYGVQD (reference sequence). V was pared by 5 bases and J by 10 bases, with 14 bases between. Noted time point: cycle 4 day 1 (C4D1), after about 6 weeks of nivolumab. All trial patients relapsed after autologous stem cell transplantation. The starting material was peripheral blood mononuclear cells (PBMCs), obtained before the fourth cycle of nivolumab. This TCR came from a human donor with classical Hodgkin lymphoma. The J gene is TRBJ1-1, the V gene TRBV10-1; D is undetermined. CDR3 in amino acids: CASSSFIVGAFF. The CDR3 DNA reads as TGCGCCAGCAGTAGCTTTATAGTTGGAGCTTTCTTT.